This T cell receptor beta chain was found in a study of cytomegalovirus exposure and HLA in healthy donors. PCR employed 60 Vbeta and 13 Jbeta primers. Assay: immunoSEQ multiplex PCR; the TCRdb copy retains only in-frame clones and omits some. The repertoire holds 70,000 to 95,000 clones, with around 80% as singletons. Whole-study results and caveats: Diagnosis of cytomegalovirus status made by the classifier reportedly showed high specificity and sensitivity. The availability of immune exposure information extended only to CMV serostatus.

In this sample, this clone turned up once. Its antigen is unknown. V lost 7 bases, J lost 1 base, and 9 bases lay in between. The CDR3 is made up of 13 amino acids. The germline V gene has CDR1 MNHEY and CDR2 SMNVEV (reference sequence). Sequencing was done on a sample of PBMCs. This clonotype originated in a human donor in good health. The V call is TRBV27, the J call TRBJ2-3; the D is unclear. The CDR3 loop reads CASTGARTDTQYF. The CDR3 coding sequence is TGTGCCAGCACCGGAGCTCGCACAGATACGCAGTATTTT.